A few counts support the clone carrying this T cell receptor beta chain. Authors of the study amplified TCR beta CDR3 regions from RNA transcripts. Researchers ran a first-round RT-PCR on the TCR CDR3 using the HTBI primer set. TCRdb passed the multiplex PCR reads through MiXCR, listing each CDR3 protein once. Found here are about 740,000 distinct CDR3 sequences, about 14% of them singletons; the top ten hold roughly 10%. This entry comes from a study of T cells in Graves' hyperthyroidism and ophthalmopathy. Germline V gene sequence: CDR1 SGHTA, CDR2 FQGTGA. This CDR3 region has 16 residues. After removal of 3 bases from V and 7 bases from J, the junction contained 7 bases not matched to a gene.

This sequence joins TRBV7-3 and TRBJ2-2; 11 nucleotides match TRBD2. The TCR was taken from a woman under 30 with Graves' hyperthyroidism. Sequencing input: blood. In DNA form, the CDR3 reads TGTGCCAGCAGCTTCTTAGCGGGAGGGCGTCTCGGGGAGCTGTTTTTT. Translation: CASSFLAGGRLGELFF. Full variable domain (remainder filled in from reference TRBV7-3 and TRBJ2-2): GAGVSQTPSNKVTEKGKYVELRCDPISGHTALYWYRQSLGQGPEFLIYFQGTGAADDSGLPNDRFFAVRPEGSVSTLKIQRTERGDSAVYLCASSFLAGGRLGELFFGEGSRLTVL.